This T cell receptor beta chain was captured by sequencing in a study of shared clonotypes between healthy human individuals. The method was immunoSEQ multiplex PCR; TCRdb's version includes in-frame clones alone and lacks a portion of them. The sample shows roughly 760,000 clones, around two thirds of them seen only once. A word on this clone: What it binds is not known.

All donors were Caucasian adults living in Nashville, Tennessee. CDR1 is SQVTM, CDR2 ANQGSEA, per germline. The CDR3 totals 15 residues. Trimming removed 3 bases at V and 2 bases at J, with 15 bases between. The study, taken as a whole, reports: In general, naive subsets displayed greater estimated richness than memory subsets did.

The TCR was taken from a woman between 25 and 40 years old in good health. The V and J genes are TRBV29-1 and TRBJ2-3; no reliable D call. The sample consisted of memory CD4+ T cells sorted from blood. Sample subset: CD45RA-negative fraction. The CDR3 bases are TGCAGCGTTGATTGGGCGGAAAAGGCCACAGATACGCAGTATTTT. Protein sequence: CSVDWAEKATDTQYF.